This TCR beta chain was captured in a study of OX40 agonist ivuxolimab in advanced cancers. The CDR3 consists of 13 residues. The J segment lost 4 bases and the V segment lost 4 bases, leaving 4 bases of the junction unmatched. Germline CDR1 SNHLY, CDR2 FYNNEI. TCRdb's table, derived via immunoSEQ multiplex PCR, lists solely in-frame clones and lacks some. Seen here are some 71,000 clones, roughly 84% observed once, and the top ten hold 6% to 9.5%. The sample was CD4+ or CD8+ T cells sorted from blood, taken in a trial of the OX40 agonist ivuxolimab. The clonotype was recovered from an adult with an advanced solid tumor such as melanoma, head and neck, liver or kidney cancer. The chain links TRBV2 to TRBJ2-7; 7 positions match TRBD2. The CDR3 here is CASSAGGRYEQYF. The CDR3 coding sequence is TGTGCCAGCAGTGCGGGGGGTAGGTACGAGCAGTACTTC.